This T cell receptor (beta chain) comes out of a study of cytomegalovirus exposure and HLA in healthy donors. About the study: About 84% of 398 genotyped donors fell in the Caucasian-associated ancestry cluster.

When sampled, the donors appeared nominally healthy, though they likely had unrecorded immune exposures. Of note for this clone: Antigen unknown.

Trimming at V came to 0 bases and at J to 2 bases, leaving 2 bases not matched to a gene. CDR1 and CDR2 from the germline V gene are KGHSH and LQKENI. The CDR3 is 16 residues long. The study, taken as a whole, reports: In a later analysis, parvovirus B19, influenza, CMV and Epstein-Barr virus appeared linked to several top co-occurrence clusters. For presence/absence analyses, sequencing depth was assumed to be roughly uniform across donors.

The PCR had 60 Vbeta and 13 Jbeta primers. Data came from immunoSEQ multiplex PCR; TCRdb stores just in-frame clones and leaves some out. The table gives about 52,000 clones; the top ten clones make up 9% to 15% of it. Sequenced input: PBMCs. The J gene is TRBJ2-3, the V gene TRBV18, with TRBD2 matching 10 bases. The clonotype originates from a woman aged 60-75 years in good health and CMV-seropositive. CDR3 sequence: CASSPPLAGATDTQYF. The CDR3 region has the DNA TGTGCCAGCTCACCACCCCTAGCGGGGGCCACAGATACGCAGTATTTT.